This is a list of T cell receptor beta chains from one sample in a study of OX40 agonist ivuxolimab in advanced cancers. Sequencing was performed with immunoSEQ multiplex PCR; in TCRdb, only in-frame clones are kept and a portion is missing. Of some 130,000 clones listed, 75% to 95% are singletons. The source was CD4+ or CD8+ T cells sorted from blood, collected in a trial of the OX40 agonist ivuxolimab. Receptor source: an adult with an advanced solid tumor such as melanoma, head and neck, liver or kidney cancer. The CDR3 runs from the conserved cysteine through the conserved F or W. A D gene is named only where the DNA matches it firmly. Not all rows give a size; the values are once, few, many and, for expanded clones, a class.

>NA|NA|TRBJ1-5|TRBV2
CASSDRVGSNQPQHF
TGTGCCAGCAGCGATAGGGTGGGGAGCAATCAGCCCCAGCATTTT
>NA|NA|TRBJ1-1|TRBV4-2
CASSGPGTPNTEAFF
TGTGCCAGCAGCGGACCCGGGACACCGAACACTGAAGCTTTCTTT
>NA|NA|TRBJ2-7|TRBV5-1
CASSLEVGRAYEQYF
TGCGCCAGCAGCTTGGAGGTGGGAAGGGCCTACGAGCAGTACTTC
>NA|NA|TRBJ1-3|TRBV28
CASSLDIVGGGAGNTIYF
TGTGCCAGCAGCCTCGATATCGTTGGGGGCGGCGCTGGAAACACCATATATTTT
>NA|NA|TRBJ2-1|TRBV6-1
CASRDGVHNEQFF
TGTGCCAGCAGGGACGGGGTCCACAATGAGCAGTTCTTC
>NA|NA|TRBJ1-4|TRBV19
CASSIGSTNEKLFF
TGTGCCAGTAGTATAGGATCAACTAATGAAAAACTGTTTTTT
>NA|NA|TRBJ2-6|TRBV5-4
CASSLDSSGANVLTF
TGTGCCAGCAGCCTGGACAGTTCTGGGGCCAACGTCCTGACTTTC
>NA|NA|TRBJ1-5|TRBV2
CASRDPKGGYQPQHF
TGTGCCAGCAGGGACCCCAAGGGGGGATATCAGCCCCAGCATTTT
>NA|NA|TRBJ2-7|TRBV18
CASSLNPTSGDEQYF
TGTGCCAGCTCACTAAATCCGACTTCAGGCGACGAGCAGTACTTC
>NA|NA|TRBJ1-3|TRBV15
CATSREGPRAGNTIYF
TGTGCCACCAGCAGAGAGGGGCCAAGGGCTGGAAACACCATATATTTT
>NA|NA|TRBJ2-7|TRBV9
CASSVGTSYEQYF
TGTGCCAGCAGCGTCGGGACTTCCTACGAGCAGTACTTC
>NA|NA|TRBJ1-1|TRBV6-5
CASKKEGSTEAFF
TGTGCCAGCAAGAAAGAGGGTAGCACTGAAGCTTTCTTT
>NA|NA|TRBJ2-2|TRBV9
CASSGVGGQNTGELFF
TGTGCCAGCAGCGGCGTTGGGGGGCAGAACACCGGGGAGCTGTTTTTT
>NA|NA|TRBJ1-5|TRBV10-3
CAIRVGGDSNQPQHF
TGTGCCATCAGGGTCGGGGGGGACAGCAATCAGCCCCAGCATTTT
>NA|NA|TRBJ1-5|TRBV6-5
CASSYSGVTNQPQHF
TGTGCCAGCAGTTACTCCGGGGTTACCAATCAGCCCCAGCATTTT
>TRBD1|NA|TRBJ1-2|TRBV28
CASRETLGTGSKGYTF
TGTGCCAGCAGGGAAACCCTAGGGACAGGGAGCAAAGGCTACACCTTC
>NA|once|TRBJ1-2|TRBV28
CASSFSLYGYTF
TGTGCCAGCAGTTTTAGTCTCTATGGCTACACCTTC
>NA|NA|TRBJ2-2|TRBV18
CASSPRVGGNTGELFF
TGTGCCAGCTCACCACGGGTTGGCGGGAACACCGGGGAGCTGTTTTTT
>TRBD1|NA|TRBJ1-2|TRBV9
CASSRATGAANYGYTF
TGTGCCAGCAGCAGAGCGACAGGGGCAGCTAACTATGGCTACACCTTC
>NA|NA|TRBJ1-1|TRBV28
CASSLWSAAAAEAFF
TGTGCCAGCAGTTTATGGTCAGCCGCAGCGGCTGAAGCTTTCTTT
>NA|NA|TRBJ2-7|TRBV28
CASSLSGMRREQYF
TGTGCCAGCAGTTTATCAGGCATGAGGCGCGAGCAGTACTTC
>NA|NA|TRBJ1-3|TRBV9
CASSQGLTSGNTIYF
TGTGCCAGCAGCCAGGGACTGACCTCTGGAAACACCATATATTTT
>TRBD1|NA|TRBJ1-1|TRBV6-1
CASSNRQGPTEAFF
TGTGCCAGCAGTAACAGACAGGGGCCCACTGAAGCTTTCTTT
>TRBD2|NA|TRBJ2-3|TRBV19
CASSLAGGADTQYF
TGTGCCAGTAGCTTGGCGGGAGGCGCAGATACGCAGTATTTT
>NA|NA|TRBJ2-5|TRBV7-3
CASSLTQETQYF
TGTGCCAGCAGCTTAACACAGGAGACCCAGTACTTC
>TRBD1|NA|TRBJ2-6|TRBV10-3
CATGTAALSGANVLTF
TGTGCCACCGGGACAGCAGCTCTCTCTGGGGCCAACGTCCTGACTTTC